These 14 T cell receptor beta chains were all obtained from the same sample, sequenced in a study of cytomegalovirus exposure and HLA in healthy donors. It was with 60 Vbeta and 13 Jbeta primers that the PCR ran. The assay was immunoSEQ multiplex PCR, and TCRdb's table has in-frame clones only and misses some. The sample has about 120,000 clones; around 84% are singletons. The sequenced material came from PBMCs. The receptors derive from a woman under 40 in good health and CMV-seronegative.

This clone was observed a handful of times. The DNA for the CDR3 is TGTGCCAGCAGGTTTTACAGGGAGAACACTGAAGCTTTCTTT. Translating it yields CASRFYRENTEAFF. The chain combines TRBV6-5 with TRBJ1-1; perhaps TRBD1 as D (6 bases). CDR1 MNHEY and CDR2 SVGAGI come from the germline V gene. The CDR3 loop spans 14 amino acids. The V end was cut by 6 bases, the J end by 1 base, with 12 bases between.

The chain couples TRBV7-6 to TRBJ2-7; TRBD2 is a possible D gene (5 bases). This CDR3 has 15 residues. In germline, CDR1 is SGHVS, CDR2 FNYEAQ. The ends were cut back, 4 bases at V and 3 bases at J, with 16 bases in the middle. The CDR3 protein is CASSSARGPLYEQYF. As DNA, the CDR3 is TGTGCCAGCAGCTCCGCGAGAGGGCCCCTCTACGAGCAGTACTTC.

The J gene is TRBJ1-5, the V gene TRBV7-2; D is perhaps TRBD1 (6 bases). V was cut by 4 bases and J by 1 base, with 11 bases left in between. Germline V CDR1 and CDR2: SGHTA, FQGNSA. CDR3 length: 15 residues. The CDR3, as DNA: TGTGCCAGCAGCTCGGGGCAGGGGAGCAATCAGCCCCAGCATTTT. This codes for CASSSGQGSNQPQHF.

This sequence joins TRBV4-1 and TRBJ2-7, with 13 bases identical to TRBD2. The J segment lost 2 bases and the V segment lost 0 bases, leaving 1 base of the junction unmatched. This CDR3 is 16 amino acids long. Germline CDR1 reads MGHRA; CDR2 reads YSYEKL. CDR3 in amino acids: CASSQEGLAGPYEQYF. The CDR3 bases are TGCGCCAGCAGCCAAGAGGGACTAGCGGGGCCCTACGAGCAGTACTTC.

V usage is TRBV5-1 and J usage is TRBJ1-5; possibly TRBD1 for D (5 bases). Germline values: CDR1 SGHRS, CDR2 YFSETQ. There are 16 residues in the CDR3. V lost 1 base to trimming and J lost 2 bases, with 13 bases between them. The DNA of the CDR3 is TGCGCCAGCAGCTTGAGGCCGGGGGTGGGCAATCAGCCCCAGCATTTT. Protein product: CASSLRPGVGNQPQHF. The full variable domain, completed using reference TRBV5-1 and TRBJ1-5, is KAGVTQTPRYLIKTRGQQVTLSCSPISGHRSVSWYQQTPGQGLQFLFEYFSETQRNKGNFPGRFSGRQFSNSRSEMNVSTLELGDSALYLCASSLRPGVGNQPQHFGDGTRLSIL.

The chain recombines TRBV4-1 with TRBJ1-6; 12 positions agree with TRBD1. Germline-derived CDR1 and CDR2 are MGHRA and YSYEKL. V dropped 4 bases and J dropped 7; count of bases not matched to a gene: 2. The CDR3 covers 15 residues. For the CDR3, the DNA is TGCGCCAGCAGCCGAGGGACAGGGGGCAATTCACCCCTCCACTTT. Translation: CASSRGTGGNSPLHF.

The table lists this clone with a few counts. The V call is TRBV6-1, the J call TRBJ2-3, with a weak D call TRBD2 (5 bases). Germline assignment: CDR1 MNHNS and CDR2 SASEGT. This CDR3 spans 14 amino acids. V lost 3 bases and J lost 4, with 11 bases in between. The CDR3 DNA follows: TGTGCCAGCAGTGAGAGGGTCGATCCAGATACGCAGTATTTT. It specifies CASSERVDPDTQYF.

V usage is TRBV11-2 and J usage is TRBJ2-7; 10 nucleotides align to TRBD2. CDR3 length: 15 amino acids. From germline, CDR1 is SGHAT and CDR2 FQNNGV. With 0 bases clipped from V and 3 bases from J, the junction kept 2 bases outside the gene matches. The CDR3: CASSLESSGSYEQYF. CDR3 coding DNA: TGTGCCAGCAGCTTAGAATCTAGCGGGAGCTACGAGCAGTACTTC.

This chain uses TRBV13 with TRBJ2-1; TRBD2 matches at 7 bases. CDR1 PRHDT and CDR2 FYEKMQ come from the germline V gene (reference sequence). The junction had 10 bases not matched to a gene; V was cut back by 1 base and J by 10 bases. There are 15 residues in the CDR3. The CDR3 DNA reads TGTGCCAGCAGCTTAGTTTTCGCGGGAGACCAGGAGCAGTTCTTC. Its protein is CASSLVFAGDQEQFF.

The CDR3 DNA reads as TGTGCCAGCAGCAAGGGACTAGCGGGCACCGGGGAGCTGTTTTTT. Translation gives CASSKGLAGTGELFF. The V and J genes are TRBV5-4 and TRBJ2-2; 12 bases agree with TRBD2. V lost 4 bases and J lost 4; bases outside the gene matches: 2. Germline V lookup: CDR1 SGHNT, CDR2 YYREEE (reference sequence). This CDR3 region has 15 residues.

CDR3 residues: CASSFGTAEIKNIQYF. The CDR3 nucleotides read TGTGCCAGCAGCTTCGGGACAGCGGAAATCAAAAACATTCAGTACTTC. The chain couples TRBV5-6 to TRBJ2-4, with 7 bases that match TRBD1. The CDR3 length is 16 residues. J was trimmed by 3 bases and V by 2 bases; bases with no gene match: 8. CDR1 and CDR2 from the germline V gene are SGHDT and YYEEEE.

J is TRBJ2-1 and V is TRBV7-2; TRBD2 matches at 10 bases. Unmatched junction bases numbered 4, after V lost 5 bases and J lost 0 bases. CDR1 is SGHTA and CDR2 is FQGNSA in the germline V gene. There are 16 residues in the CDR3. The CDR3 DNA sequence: TGTGCCAGCAGCATACTAGCGGGGACCTCCTACAATGAGCAGTTCTTC. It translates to CASSILAGTSYNEQFF.

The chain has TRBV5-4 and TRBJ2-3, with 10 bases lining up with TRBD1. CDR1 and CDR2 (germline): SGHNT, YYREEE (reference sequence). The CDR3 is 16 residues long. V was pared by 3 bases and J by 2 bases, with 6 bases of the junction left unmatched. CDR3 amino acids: CASSSRQGATTDTQYF. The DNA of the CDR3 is TGTGCCAGCAGCTCCAGACAGGGGGCGACCACAGATACGCAGTATTTT. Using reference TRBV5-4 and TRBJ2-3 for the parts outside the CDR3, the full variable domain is ETGVTQSPTHLIKTRGQQVTLRCSSQSGHNTVSWYQQALGQGPQFIFQYYREEENGRGNFPPRFSGLQFPNYSSELNVNALELDDSALYLCASSSRQGATTDTQYFGPGTRLTVL.

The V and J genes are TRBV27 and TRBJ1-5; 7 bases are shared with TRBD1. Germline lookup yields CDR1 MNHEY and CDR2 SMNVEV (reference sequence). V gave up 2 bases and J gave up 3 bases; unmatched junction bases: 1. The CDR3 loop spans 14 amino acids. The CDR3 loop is CASSLDRDNQPQHF. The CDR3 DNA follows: TGTGCCAGCAGTTTAGACAGGGACAATCAGCCCCAGCATTTT.